The 5 T cell receptor beta chains below all came from one sample that was sequenced in a study of T cell repertoires in cytomegalovirus infection. In TCRdb, the reads were re-called with MiXCR into one record per CDR3 protein. This sample carries about 530,000 distinct CDR3 sequences, 26% of them seen once, and the ten largest clones take about 13%. The sequenced sample was PBMCs. These receptor sequences come from a human donor in good health (CMV status not recorded). Some clones in this sample may be carry-over from other donors' samples.

The chain recombines TRBV7-9 with TRBJ1-5; 8 nucleotides line up with TRBD1. Germline V lookup: CDR1 SEHNR, CDR2 FQNEAQ (reference sequence). Trimming at V came to 0 bases and at J to 7 bases, leaving 5 bases not matched to a gene. CDR3 length equals 15 residues. CDR3 DNA sequence: TGTGCCAGCAGCTTAGCACGGACAGGGAGCCAGCCCCAGCATTTT. It is translated as CASSLARTGSQPQHF.

This clonotype has just one count. This chain joins TRBV30 and TRBJ1-5, with a weak D call TRBD1 (5 bases). V gave up 6 bases and J gave up 1 base, with 13 bases separating them. Per the germline V gene, CDR1 is GTSNPN and CDR2 is SVGIG (reference sequence). The CDR3 runs to 14 residues. As DNA, the CDR3 is TGTGCCTGTGGAGCCAGACAGAGCAATCAGCCCCAGCATTTT. Translation: CACGARQSNQPQHF.

This clonotype has a count of ten or more. This chain joins TRBV7-2 and TRBJ2-7; 9 nucleotides line up with TRBD1. The germline gives CDR1 SGHTA, CDR2 FQGNSA. The CDR3 has 14 residues. V was clipped by 2 bases and J by 4 bases; unmatched bases: 3. Here the CDR3 reads CASSLNRGRYEQYF. The CDR3 coding sequence is TGTGCCAGCAGCTTAAACAGGGGGCGTTACGAGCAGTACTTC.

Details on this clonotype: Its ends do not fully match the called genes, so a read error is possible. This sequence joins TRBV7-7 and TRBJ2-1; 12 bases align to TRBD2. Per germline, CDR1 SSHAT and CDR2 FNYEAQ (reference sequence). CDR3 length equals 15 residues. The CDR3 coding sequence is TGTGCTAGCAGCTTAGGGACTAGCGGGTTATCTGAGCAGTTCTTC. Its protein is CASSLGTSGLSEQFF.

The table lists this clonotype with many counts. The chain recombines TRBV7-8 with TRBJ2-2; 7 nucleotides line up with TRBD1. The CDR3 runs to 19 residues. Germline CDR1 and CDR2: SGHVS and FQNEAQ. The V gene end was trimmed by 5 bases and the J gene end by 1 base; junction bases not matched to a gene: 16. The CDR3: CASSPNRGPGNQNTGELFF. DNA for the CDR3: TGTGCCAGCAGCCCCAATAGGGGGCCAGGGAACCAGAACACCGGGGAGCTGTTTTTT. Full variable domain (outside the CDR3, taken from reference TRBV7-8 and TRBJ2-2): GAGVSQSPRYKVAKRGQDVALRCDPISGHVSLFWYQQALGQGPEFLTYFQNEAQLDKSGLPSDRFFAERPEGSVSTLKIQRTQQEDSAVYLCASSPNRGPGNQNTGELFFGEGSRLTVL.